These 22 T cell receptor beta chains were all obtained from the same sample, sequenced in a study of blood T cells in healthy people across ages. A J-beta primer mix and a sample-barcoded 5' primer were used in a second PCR of roughly 6 to 12 cycles. In TCRdb, the 5' RACE reads were re-called with MiXCR into one record per CDR3 protein. This sample yields 800,000 to 900,000 distinct CDR3 sequences, of which 55% to 65% are seen a single time; about a quarter belongs to the top ten. Input material: blood. These TCRs come from a man between 25 and 39 years old in good health.

J is TRBJ2-7 and V is TRBV6-2 or TRBV6-3; possibly TRBD1 for D (6 bases). V was trimmed by 0 bases and J by 2 bases, leaving 8 bases between them. This CDR3 is built from 14 residues. CDR1 MNHEY and CDR2 SVGEGT come from the germline V gene. CDR3 DNA sequence: TGTGCCAGCAGTTACTCGAGGGGGACCTACGAGCAGTACTTC. It specifies CASSYSRGTYEQYF.

The sample holds one count of this clonotype. The CDR3 sequence: CASSLVISSTDTQYF. The CDR3 bases are TGTGCCAGCAGCTTAGTCATATCTAGCACAGATACGCAGTATTTT. The chain is built from TRBV7-2 and TRBJ2-3; D gene unclear. Trimming took 1 base from V and 0 from J, leaving 8 bases between them. Germline V gives CDR1 SGHTA, CDR2 FQGNSA. The CDR3 runs 15 residues.

This clonotype has more than one count but fewer than ten. The chain has TRBV7-9 and TRBJ2-5, with 10 bases identical to TRBD2. J lost 5 bases, V lost 3 bases, and 12 bases had no gene match. Germline-derived CDR1 and CDR2 are SEHNR and FQNEAQ (reference sequence). CDR3 size: 17 residues. CDR3 sequence reads: CASSFVPQRGGRETQYF. DNA for the CDR3: TGTGCCAGCAGCTTTGTGCCCCAGCGGGGGGGCAGGGAGACCCAGTACTTC.

The genes are TRBV28 and TRBJ2-7; 10 nucleotides align to TRBD2. Trimming cost V 7 bases and J 2 bases; bases outside gene matches: 5. The CDR3 has 14 amino acids. Germline CDR1 is MDHEN and CDR2 is SYDVKM. CDR3 nucleotides: TGTGCCAGCACCCCTAGCGGGGGTACCTACGAGCAGTACTTC. Its protein product is CASTPSGGTYEQYF.

This clonotype was picked up one time. The genes are TRBV20-1 and TRBJ1-5; D unresolved. The germline V gene encodes CDR1 DFQATT and CDR2 SNEGSKA (reference sequence). V lost 0 bases and J 5 bases, leaving 5 bases between the germline ends. The CDR3 has 12 amino acids. The CDR3 spells CSAREGYQPQHF. The CDR3 DNA is TGCAGTGCTAGAGAGGGTTATCAGCCCCAGCATTTT.

This CDR3 is CASSQGNPPSSGANVLTF. In nucleotides, the CDR3 is TGCGCCAGCAGCCAAGGCAACCCTCCTAGCTCTGGGGCCAACGTCCTGACTTTC. The V and J genes are TRBV4-3 and TRBJ2-6; D call uncertain. This CDR3 region has 18 residues. Trimming cost V 1 base and J 0 bases, with 13 bases left between them. Germline V gene sequence: CDR1 LGHNA, CDR2 YSLEER.

The table lists this clonotype with a count of one. The J gene is TRBJ1-2, the V gene TRBV7-8, with D unclear. In germline, CDR1 is SGHVS, CDR2 FQNEAQ. CDR3 length equals 10 residues. V lost 5 bases, J lost 10 bases, and 8 bases lay in between. CDR3 sequence reads: CASSLRDYTF. CDR3 nucleotides: TGTGCCAGCAGCCTAAGGGACTACACCTTC. The full variable domain, rest sourced from reference TRBV7-8 and TRBJ1-2, is GAGVSQSPRYKVAKRGQDVALRCDPISGHVSLFWYQQALGQGPEFLTYFQNEAQLDKSGLPSDRFFAERPEGSVSTLKIQRTQQEDSAVYLCASSLRDYTFGSGTRLTVV.

This clonotype has a handful of counts. V gene TRBV4-1 combines with J gene TRBJ2-1; 10 bases line up with TRBD1. CDR3 length: 15 amino acids. Germline V CDR1 and CDR2: MGHRA, YSYEKL. V shed 1 base, J shed 8 bases, and the junction held 5 bases outside the gene matches. The CDR3 reads CASSQGDRGIDEQFF. CDR3 DNA sequence: TGCGCCAGCAGCCAAGGGGACAGGGGAATCGATGAGCAGTTCTTC.

The chain has TRBV4-2 and TRBJ2-1, with D possibly being TRBD2 (6 bases). The ends were cut back, 0 bases at V and 3 bases at J, with 9 bases in the middle. The CDR3 is 15 residues long. Germline CDR1 LGHNA, CDR2 YNFKEQ. The CDR3 bases are TGTGCCAGCAGCCAAGATAGCGGACTCTACAATGAGCAGTTCTTC. It yields the protein CASSQDSGLYNEQFF.

The chain has TRBV9 and TRBJ2-2; no clear D. The CDR3 spans 15 residues. V was trimmed by 0 bases and J by 3 bases, leaving 9 bases between them. The germline CDR1 and CDR2 sequences are SGDLS and YYNGEE. Written as DNA, the CDR3 is TGTGCCAGCAGCGTAGTTTCATGGGACACCGGGGAGCTGTTTTTT. It codes for CASSVVSWDTGELFF.

The chain couples TRBV23-1 to TRBJ2-4; 8 nucleotides agree with TRBD1. TRBV23-1 is classed as an ORF, of uncertain function. J was trimmed by 0 bases and V by 3 bases; bases with no gene match: 7. This CDR3 region has 17 residues. The CDR3 bases are TGCGCCAGCAGTCATCACAGGGGGAAGCAAGCCAAAAACATTCAGTACTTC. Its translation is CASSHHRGKQAKNIQYF.

This chain connects TRBV7-2 to TRBJ2-6, with unresolved D. The CDR3 consists of 16 residues. CDR1 and CDR2 (germline): SGHTA, FQGNSA. V lost 3 bases and J lost 0, with 9 bases in between. DNA for the CDR3: TGTGCCAGCAGCTTTCTCCAGAGCTCTGGGGCCAACGTCCTGACTTTC. Protein: CASSFLQSSGANVLTF.

This chain joins TRBV7-9 and TRBJ1-6, with unresolved D. Trimming took 0 bases from V and 10 from J, leaving 10 bases between them. Germline V gives CDR1 SEHNR, CDR2 FQNEAQ (reference sequence). The CDR3 has 14 amino acids. This CDR3 is CASSLAVSGSPLHF. In DNA form, the CDR3 reads TGTGCCAGCAGCTTAGCGGTCAGCGGATCACCCCTCCACTTT.

The rearrangement uses TRBV15 and TRBJ2-4; 9 bases align to TRBD2. The CDR3 spans 15 residues. Germline assignment: CDR1 LNHNV and CDR2 YYDKDF (reference sequence). Losses at the gene ends were 0 bases for V and 13 bases for J; bases not matched to a gene: 10. CDR3 DNA: TGTGCCACCAGCAGAGATCCTAGCGGGGATAATGAGCAGTACTTC. This encodes CATSRDPSGDNEQYF.

This chain links TRBV5-1 with TRBJ2-1; 11 bases are a match to TRBD1. Germline lookup yields CDR1 SGHRS and CDR2 YFSETQ. CDR3 length equals 19 residues. Trimming took 4 bases from V and 8 from J; bases not matched to a gene: 20. The chain's CDR3 is CASSLGQGAAKSLIHEQFF. CDR3 nucleotide sequence: TGCGCCAGCAGCCTAGGACAGGGGGCCGCAAAATCACTCATCCATGAGCAGTTCTTC.

This chain connects TRBV7-2 to TRBJ2-5; no firm D call. Per germline, CDR1 SGHTA and CDR2 FQGNSA. V lost 0 bases to trimming and J lost 9 bases, with 11 bases between them. The CDR3 is 13 residues long. CDR3 nucleotide sequence: TGTGCCAGCAGCTTAGCCCTAGGAGTGGCCCAGTACTTC. Translation: CASSLALGVAQYF.

V and J are TRBV7-9 and TRBJ2-1, with 9 bases lining up with TRBD1. J was trimmed by 7 bases and V by 5 bases; bases with no gene match: 3. This CDR3 contains 13 residues. Germline loops: CDR1 SEHNR, CDR2 FQNEAQ (reference sequence). CDR3 amino acids: CASSIDRGNEQFF. CDR3 coding DNA: TGTGCCAGCAGCATCGACAGGGGGAATGAGCAGTTCTTC.

This clonotype was counted between two and nine times. The rearrangement links TRBV14 to TRBJ2-1; tentative D call: TRBD1 (6 bases). This CDR3 region has 14 residues. Trimming pared 4 bases from V and 7 bases from J, leaving 14 bases between. Germline lookup yields CDR1 SGHDN and CDR2 FVKESK. Here the CDR3 reads CASSRKDRYNEQFF. Here the CDR3 DNA reads TGTGCCAGCAGCCGAAAAGACAGGTATAATGAGCAGTTCTTC. Full variable domain (remainder filled in from reference TRBV14 and TRBJ2-1): EAGVTQFPSHSVIEKGQTVTLRCDPISGHDNLYWYRRVMGKEIKFLLHFVKESKQDESGMPNNRFLAERTGGTYSTLKVQPAELEDSGVYFCASSRKDRYNEQFFGPGTRLTVL.

There are a few counts of this clonotype. The chain combines TRBV11-2 with TRBJ2-7; a possible D gene is TRBD2 (7 bases). Gene TRBJ2-5 matches the end of the DNA better, so the J call may be wrong. CDR1 is SGHAT and CDR2 is FQNNGV in the germline V gene. CDR3 length equals 14 residues. In nucleotides, the CDR3 is TGTGCCAGCAGCCCCCTGGGGGGGCTAGAGACCCAGTACTTC. It codes for CASSPLGGLETQYF.

This rearrangement joins TRBV4-3 to TRBJ2-5; 9 nucleotides line up with TRBD1. The CDR3 is made up of 16 amino acids. Trimming took 3 bases from V and 5 from J; bases not matched to a gene: 10. CDR1 is LGHNA, CDR2 YSLEER, per germline. CDR3 in DNA: TGCGCCAGCAGCCACCTTCCCACAGGGGGCACGGAGACCCAGTACTTC. Its protein product is CASSHLPTGGTETQYF.

The rearrangement uses TRBV10-3 and TRBJ2-7; 7 nucleotides match TRBD1. The CDR3 is 13 residues long. Germline V gives CDR1 ENHRY, CDR2 SYGVKD. Losses at the gene ends were 6 bases for V and 2 bases for J; bases not matched to a gene: 4. CDR3 loop: CAISKGTAYEQYF. CDR3 bases: TGTGCCATCAGCAAAGGGACAGCCTACGAGCAGTACTTC.

This clonotype has a handful of counts. The V and J genes are TRBV12-3 or TRBV12-4 and TRBJ2-7; no reliable D call. Trimming took 5 bases from V and 7 from J, leaving 18 bases between them. This CDR3 has 14 residues. The CDR3: CASSETRTVEEQYF. For the CDR3, the DNA is TGTGCCAGCAGTGAAACGCGGACGGTCGAGGAGCAGTACTTC.